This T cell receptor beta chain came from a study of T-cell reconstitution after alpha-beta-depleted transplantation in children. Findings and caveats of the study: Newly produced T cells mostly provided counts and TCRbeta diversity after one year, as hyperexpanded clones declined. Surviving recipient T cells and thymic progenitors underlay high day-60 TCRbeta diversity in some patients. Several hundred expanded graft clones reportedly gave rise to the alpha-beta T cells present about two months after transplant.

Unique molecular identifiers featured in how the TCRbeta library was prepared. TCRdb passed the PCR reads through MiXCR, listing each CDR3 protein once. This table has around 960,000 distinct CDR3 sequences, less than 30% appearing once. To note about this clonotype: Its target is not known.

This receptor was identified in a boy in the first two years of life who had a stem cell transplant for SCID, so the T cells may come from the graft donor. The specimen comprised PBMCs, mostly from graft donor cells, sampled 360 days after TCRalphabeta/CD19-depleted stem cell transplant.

CDR3 sequence (DNA): TGTGCCAGCAGCCCTTCTAGCGGGAGAGGGCAGTTCTTC. Amino acids: CASSPSSGRGQFF. The chain couples TRBV7-8 to TRBJ2-1; 10 bases fit TRBD2. The CDR3 extends over 13 amino acids. Germline trimming cut 5 bases from V and 12 bases from J; bases unmatched to any gene: 7. Germline V gene lookup returns CDR1 SGHVS and CDR2 FQNEAQ. Filled out from reference TRBV7-8 and TRBJ2-1, the complete variable domain reads GAGVSQSPRYKVAKRGQDVALRCDPISGHVSLFWYQQALGQGPEFLTYFQNEAQLDKSGLPSDRFFAERPEGSVSTLKIQRTQQEDSAVYLCASSPSSGRGQFFGPGTRLTVL.